This entry lists 21 T cell receptor beta chains sequenced from one sample in a study of early T cells in non-severe SARS-CoV-2 infection. One entry per CDR3 protein results from TCRdb running MiXCR on the 5' RACE reads. Of 30,000 to 40,000 distinct CDR3 sequences in the sample, about 6% are singletons; the top ten hold approximately 7.5%. The specimen was whole blood. All receptors come from an adult who was a healthcare worker with PCR-confirmed SARS-CoV-2 infection or an uninfected control (not recorded which).

This clonotype has a count of ten or more. This chain joins TRBV3-1 and TRBJ2-4; 11 positions agree with TRBD1. Germline CDR1 and CDR2: LGHDT and YNNKEL (reference sequence). V shed 0 bases, J shed 4 bases, and the junction held 2 bases outside the gene matches. The CDR3 spans 16 residues. The CDR3 DNA follows: TGTGCCAGCAGCCAAGAGGACAGGGGGCCTAAAAACATTCAGTACTTC. This encodes CASSQEDRGPKNIQYF.

This clonotype was counted ten times or more. The chain has TRBV28 and TRBJ2-2; 9 bases map to TRBD2. The CDR3 is made up of 15 amino acids. J gave up 6 bases and V 6 bases, and 8 bases lay outside the gene matches. Germline V lookup: CDR1 MDHEN, CDR2 SYDVKM. The CDR3 reads CASRRDSGRSGELFF. In nucleotides, the CDR3 is TGTGCCAGCAGGCGGGACAGCGGGAGGTCCGGGGAGCTGTTTTTT. The entire variable domain, with the rest obtained from reference TRBV28 and TRBJ2-2, is as follows: DVKVTQSSRYLVKRTGEKVFLECVQDMDHENMFWYRQDPGLGLRLIYFSYDVKMKEKGDIPEGYSVSREKKERFSLILESASTNQTSMYLCASRRDSGRSGELFFGEGSRLTVL.

In this sample, this clonotype turned up many times. The CDR3 spells CASSPSLGAGYEQYF. CDR3 nucleotides: TGCGCCAGCAGTCCAAGCTTGGGGGCGGGCTACGAGCAGTACTTC. The chain couples TRBV4-1 to TRBJ2-7; D possibly corresponds to TRBD1 (6 bases). CDR1 is MGHRA, CDR2 YSYEKL, per germline. The CDR3 sequence is 15 residues long. V lost 6 bases and J lost 3, with 18 bases in between.

This clonotype was found many times. The J gene is TRBJ2-1, the V gene TRBV6-2 or TRBV6-3, with 7 bases that match TRBD1. V gave up 3 bases and J gave up 0 bases; unmatched junction bases: 8. CDR1 is MNHEY and CDR2 is SVGEGT in the germline V gene. The CDR3 loop spans 17 amino acids. CDR3 DNA: TGTGCCAGCAGTTATCCTTCAGGGGGAGACTCCTACAATGAGCAGTTCTTC. The encoded protein is CASSYPSGGDSYNEQFF.

This chain uses TRBV28 with TRBJ1-1; TRBD1 is a possible D gene (5 bases). The CDR3 has 12 residues. Per germline, CDR1 MDHEN and CDR2 SYDVKM. The V end lost 8 bases, the J end lost 4 bases, and 11 bases lay between the germline ends. The CDR3 here is CASGGNTTEAFF. CDR3 in DNA: TGTGCCAGCGGGGGGAACACCACTGAAGCTTTCTTT. Full variable domain (remainder filled in from reference TRBV28 and TRBJ1-1): DVKVTQSSRYLVKRTGEKVFLECVQDMDHENMFWYRQDPGLGLRLIYFSYDVKMKEKGDIPEGYSVSREKKERFSLILESASTNQTSMYLCASGGNTTEAFFGQGTRLTVV.

Ten or more counts support this clonotype. This chain connects TRBV2 to TRBJ1-1; D is possibly TRBD1 (5 bases). Trimming left V 3 bases short and J 1 base short, with 6 bases between. The CDR3 is 13 residues long. Germline V gene lookup returns CDR1 SNHLY and CDR2 FYNNEI. The CDR3 reads CASSDDRNTEAFF. As DNA, the CDR3 is TGTGCCAGCAGTGACGACAGGAACACTGAAGCTTTCTTT.

This clonotype was recorded at least ten times. The rearrangement links TRBV28 to TRBJ2-7, with D maybe TRBD2 (6 bases). The germline V gene encodes CDR1 MDHEN and CDR2 SYDVKM. Trimming pared 1 base from V and 2 bases from J, leaving 9 bases between. The CDR3 is 14 residues long. Here the CDR3 reads CASSLYAGTYEQYF. CDR3 DNA sequence: TGTGCCAGCAGTTTATATGCGGGGACCTACGAGCAGTACTTC.

This clonotype was counted ten times or more. The V and J genes are TRBV29-1 and TRBJ1-2, with D unresolved. V was shortened by 4 bases and J by 5 bases, with 8 bases between the two germline ends. The germline CDR1 and CDR2 sequences are SQVTM and ANQGSEA. The CDR3 contains 11 residues. The CDR3 spells CSVVWGYGYTF. The DNA for the CDR3 is TGCAGCGTTGTCTGGGGTTATGGCTACACCTTC.

This clonotype has ten or more counts. The gene calls are TRBV7-9 and TRBJ1-1, with D hard to call. Germline loops: CDR1 SEHNR, CDR2 FQNEAQ (reference sequence). The germline V and J ends were trimmed by 5 bases and 4 bases, with 8 bases remaining between them. The CDR3 totals 12 residues. CDR3 sequence (DNA): TGTGCCAGCAGCAGGGAGGGCACTGAAGCTTTCTTT. Its protein is CASSREGTEAFF. The full variable domain, with the rest looked up from reference TRBV7-9 and TRBJ1-1, is DTGVSQNPRHKITKRGQNVTFRCDPISEHNRLYWYRQTLGQGPEFLTYFQNEAQLEKSRLLSDRFSAERPKGSFSTLEIQRTEQGDSAMYLCASSREGTEAFFGQGTRLTVV.

The table lists this clonotype with many counts. The V and J genes are TRBV20-1 and TRBJ2-2; tentatively, D is TRBD1 (5 bases). CDR3 length: 15 residues. With 3 bases removed from V and 5 bases from J, the gap between germline ends came to 16 bases. CDR1 is DFQATT and CDR2 is SNEGSKA in the germline V gene (reference sequence). This chain's CDR3 is CSASIPHQGTGELFF. CDR3 DNA: TGCAGTGCTAGCATTCCACACCAGGGAACCGGGGAGCTGTTTTTT.

This clonotype was seen ten or more times. The rearrangement joins TRBV29-1 to TRBJ2-1, with TRBD2 matching over 9 bases. The CDR3 has 13 amino acids. Germline V gives CDR1 SQVTM, CDR2 ANQGSEA. The trim removed 6 bases at V and 6 bases at J, leaving 6 bases unmatched. The DNA for the CDR3 is TGCAGCGTACGTAGCGGGGGCTTCAATGAGCAGTTCTTC. This sequence encodes CSVRSGGFNEQFF.

In this sample, this clonotype turned up many times. The gene calls are TRBV7-2 and TRBJ1-2, with 7 bases lining up with TRBD1. CDR3 size: 14 residues. Losses at the gene ends were 5 bases for V and 4 bases for J; bases not matched to a gene: 7. The germline V gene has CDR1 SGHTA and CDR2 FQGNSA. The CDR3 DNA reads as TGTGCCAGCAGCACACCGACAGGGACCTATGGCTACACCTTC. As protein: CASSTPTGTYGYTF.

In its sample, this clonotype was seen many times. This rearrangement joins TRBV20-1 to TRBJ2-1, with D hard to call. Germline V gene lookup returns CDR1 DFQATT and CDR2 SNEGSKA (reference sequence). The CDR3 runs to 13 residues. The ends were cut back, 0 bases at V and 2 bases at J, with 5 bases in the middle. This CDR3 is CSAREGTYNEQFF. The CDR3 DNA follows: TGCAGTGCTAGAGAAGGGACCTACAATGAGCAGTTCTTC.

This clonotype was recorded at least ten times. The chain has TRBV19 and TRBJ2-6, with TRBD2 as a possible D gene (5 bases). V dropped 6 bases and J dropped 4 bases, with 19 bases sitting between them. This CDR3 has 17 residues. CDR1 and CDR2 from the germline V gene are LNHDA and SQIVND (reference sequence). CDR3 nucleotides: TGTGCCAGTAGCGTTGTCCGGGGTTCTTTGGGGGCCAACGTCCTGACTTTC. Translated: CASSVVRGSLGANVLTF.

The table lists this clonotype with many counts. The genes are TRBV28 and TRBJ2-7; D is uncertain. The CDR3 is 14 amino acids. Trimming stripped 6 bases from V and 2 bases from J, with 14 bases between. The germline V gene has CDR1 MDHEN and CDR2 SYDVKM. Here the CDR3 reads CASSPSTEPYEQYF. In DNA form, the CDR3 reads TGTGCCAGCAGCCCATCGACGGAACCCTACGAGCAGTACTTC.

This clonotype showed up many times. This chain connects TRBV28 to TRBJ2-7; TRBD1 matches 9 bases. Germline V gene data show CDR1 as MDHEN and CDR2 as SYDVKM. With V trimmed by 4 bases and J by 2 bases, 6 bases remained unmatched. The CDR3 totals 15 residues. The CDR3 region is CASSSTGGHPYEQYF. The DNA for the CDR3 is TGTGCCAGCAGTTCCACAGGGGGCCACCCCTACGAGCAGTACTTC.

This clonotype occurred a few times. The rearrangement uses TRBV7-2 and TRBJ2-7; D might be TRBD1 or TRBD2, each matching 5 bases. CDR3 length: 14 amino acids. V lost 6 bases to trimming and J lost 3 bases, with 15 bases between them. CDR1 SGHTA and CDR2 FQGNSA come from the germline V gene. CDR3 in DNA: TGTGCCAGCAGGCTCTCCCGGGACGGCTACGAGCAGTACTTC. It translates to CASRLSRDGYEQYF. The entire variable domain, with the rest obtained from reference TRBV7-2 and TRBJ2-7, is as follows: GAGVSQSPSNKVTEKGKDVELRCDPISGHTALYWYRQSLGQGLEFLIYFQGNSAPDKSGLPSDRFSAERTGGSVSTLTIQRTQQEDSAVYLCASRLSRDGYEQYFGPGTRLTVT.

In this sample, this clonotype turned up many times. This rearrangement joins TRBV7-6 to TRBJ1-4; D not certain. Germline values: CDR1 SGHVS, CDR2 FNYEAQ. Trimming removed 9 bases from V and 8 bases from J, with 19 bases in between. CDR3 length: 14 residues. The CDR3 DNA reads as TGTGCCAGTCCCCTTTACCGGACGGGGGAAAAACTGTTTTTT. Protein sequence: CASPLYRTGEKLFF.

The gene calls are TRBV7-6 and TRBJ2-2; maybe TRBD2 (6 bases). Germline V gene data show CDR1 as SGHVS and CDR2 as FNYEAQ. CDR3 length: 11 residues. V lost 8 bases, J lost 6 bases, and 7 bases lay in between. The CDR3 nucleotides read TGTGCCAGCGGAGGGCCCGGGGAGCTGTTTTTT. It encodes CASGGPGELFF.

A few counts support this clonotype. This chain connects TRBV6-4 to TRBJ2-3; 12 bases are shared with TRBD1. The length of the CDR3 is 14 residues. Germline V gives CDR1 MRHNA, CDR2 SNTAGT. The V segment lost 2 bases and the J segment 6 bases; nucleotides outside the gene matches: 0. CDR3 sequence reads: CASSDGTGGDTQYF. In nucleotides, the CDR3 is TGTGCCAGCAGTGACGGGACAGGGGGCGATACGCAGTATTTT.

This clonotype was observed many times. The chain employs TRBV6-5 and TRBJ1-1; 8 nucleotides line up with TRBD1. After removal of 0 bases from V and 7 bases from J, the junction contained 7 bases not matched to a gene. This CDR3 is 15 amino acids long. Germline V gene data show CDR1 as MNHEY and CDR2 as SVGAGI. The CDR3 DNA reads TGTGCCAGCAGTTACTCCCGGACAGGGATGGTTGAAGCTTTCTTT. It encodes CASSYSRTGMVEAFF.